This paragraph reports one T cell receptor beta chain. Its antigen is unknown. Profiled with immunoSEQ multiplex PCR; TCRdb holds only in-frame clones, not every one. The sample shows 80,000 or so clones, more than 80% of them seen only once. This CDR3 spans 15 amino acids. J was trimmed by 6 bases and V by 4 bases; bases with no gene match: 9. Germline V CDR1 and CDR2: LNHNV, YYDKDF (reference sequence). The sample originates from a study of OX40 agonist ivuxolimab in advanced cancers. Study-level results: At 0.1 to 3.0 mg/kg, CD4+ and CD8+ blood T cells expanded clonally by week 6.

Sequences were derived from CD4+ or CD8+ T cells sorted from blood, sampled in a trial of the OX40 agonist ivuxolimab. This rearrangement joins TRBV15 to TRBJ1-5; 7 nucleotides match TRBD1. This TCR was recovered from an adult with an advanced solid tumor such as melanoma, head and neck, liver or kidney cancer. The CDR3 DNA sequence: TGTGCCACCAGCACTTCGACAGGGCTTAGTCAGCCCCAGCATTTT. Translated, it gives CATSTSTGLSQPQHF.